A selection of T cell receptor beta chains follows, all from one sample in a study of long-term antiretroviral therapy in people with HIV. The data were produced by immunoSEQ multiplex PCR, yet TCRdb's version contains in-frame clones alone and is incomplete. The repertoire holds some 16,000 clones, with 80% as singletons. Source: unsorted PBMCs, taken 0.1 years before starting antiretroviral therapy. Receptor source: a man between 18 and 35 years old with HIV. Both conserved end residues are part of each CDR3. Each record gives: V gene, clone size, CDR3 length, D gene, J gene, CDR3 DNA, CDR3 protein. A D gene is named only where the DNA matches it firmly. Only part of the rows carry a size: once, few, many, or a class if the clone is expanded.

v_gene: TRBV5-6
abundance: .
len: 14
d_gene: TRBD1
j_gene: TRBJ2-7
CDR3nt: TGTGCCAGCAGCTTAGGGGACAGGGTCTACGAGCAGTACTTC
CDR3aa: CASSLGDRVYEQYF

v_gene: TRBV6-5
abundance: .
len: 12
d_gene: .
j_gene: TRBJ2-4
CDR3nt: TGTGCCAGCAGGGACGGGGGAAACATTCAGTACTTC
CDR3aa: CASRDGGNIQYF

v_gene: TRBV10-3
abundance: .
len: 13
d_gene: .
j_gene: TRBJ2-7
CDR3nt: TGTGCCATCACCACAGGGAGTAGATACGAGCAGTACTTC
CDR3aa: CAITTGSRYEQYF

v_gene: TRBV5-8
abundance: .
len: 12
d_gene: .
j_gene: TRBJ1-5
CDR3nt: TGTGCCAGCAGCATCAGGAATCAGCCCCAGCATTTT
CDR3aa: CASSIRNQPQHF

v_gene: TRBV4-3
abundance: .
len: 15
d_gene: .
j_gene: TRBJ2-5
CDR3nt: TGCGCCAGCAGCCAATACAGGGGGGGGCAAGAGACCCAGTACTTC
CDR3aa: CASSQYRGGQETQYF

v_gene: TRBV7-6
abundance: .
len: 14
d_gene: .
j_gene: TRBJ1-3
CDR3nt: TGTGCCAGCAGCTTAGGAGGGGGAGGAAACACCATATATTTT
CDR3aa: CASSLGGGGNTIYF

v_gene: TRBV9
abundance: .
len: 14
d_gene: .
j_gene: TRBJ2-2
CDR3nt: TGTGCCAGCAGCGTTACAGGAGGTACCGGGGAGCTGTTTTTT
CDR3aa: CASSVTGGTGELFF

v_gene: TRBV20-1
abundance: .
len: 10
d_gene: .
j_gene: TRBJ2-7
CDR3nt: TGCAGTGCCCTAAACTACGAGCAGTACTTC
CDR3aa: CSALNYEQYF

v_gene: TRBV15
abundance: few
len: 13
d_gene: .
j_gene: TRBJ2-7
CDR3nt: TGTGCCACCACTGAGGTAGGGTCCTACGAGCAGTACTTC
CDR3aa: CATTEVGSYEQYF

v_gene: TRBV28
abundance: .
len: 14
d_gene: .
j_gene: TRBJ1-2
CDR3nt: TGTGCCAGCAGTTTAGTCCCGAGGCCTGACGGCTACACCTTC
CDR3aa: CASSLVPRPDGYTF

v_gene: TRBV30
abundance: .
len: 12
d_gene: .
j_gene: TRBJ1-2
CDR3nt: TGTGCCTGGGGCCTCGGGGTGTATGGCTACACCTTC
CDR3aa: CAWGLGVYGYTF

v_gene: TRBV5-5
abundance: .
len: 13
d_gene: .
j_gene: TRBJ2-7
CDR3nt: TGTGCCAGCAGCTTCAGGGGGGCCTACGAGCAGTACTTC
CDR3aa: CASSFRGAYEQYF

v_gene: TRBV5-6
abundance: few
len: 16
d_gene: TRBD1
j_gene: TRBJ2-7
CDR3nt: TGTGCCAGCAGCGGCGCCGGACAGGGGGCTTTCTACGAGCAGTACTTC
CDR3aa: CASSGAGQGAFYEQYF

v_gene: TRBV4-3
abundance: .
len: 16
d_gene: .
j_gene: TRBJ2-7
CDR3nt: TGCGCCAGCAGCCAAGATGGTCCGGGGGAGGTATACGAGCAGTACTTC
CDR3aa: CASSQDGPGEVYEQYF

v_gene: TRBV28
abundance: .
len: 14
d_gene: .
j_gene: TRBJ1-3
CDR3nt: TGTGCCAGCAGTTTCGAGGGTACTGGAAACACCATATATTTT
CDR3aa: CASSFEGTGNTIYF

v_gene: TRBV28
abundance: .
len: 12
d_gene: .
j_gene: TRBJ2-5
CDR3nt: TGTGCCAGCAGACAGGGTTTAGGGACCCAGTACTTC
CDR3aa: CASRQGLGTQYF

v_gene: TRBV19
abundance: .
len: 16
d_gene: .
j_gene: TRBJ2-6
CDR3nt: TGTGCCACCACGGACACCCTATACTCTGGGGCCAACGTCCTGACTTTC
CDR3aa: CATTDTLYSGANVLTF

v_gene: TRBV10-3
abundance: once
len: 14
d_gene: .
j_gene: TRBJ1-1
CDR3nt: TGTGCCATCAGTGATTCAGACCGATACACTGAAGCTTTCTTT
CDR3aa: CAISDSDRYTEAFF

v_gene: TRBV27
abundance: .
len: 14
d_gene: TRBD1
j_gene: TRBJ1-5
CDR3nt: TGTGCCAGCAGCCCCGGACAGGAGCATCAGCCCCAGCATTTT
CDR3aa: CASSPGQEHQPQHF

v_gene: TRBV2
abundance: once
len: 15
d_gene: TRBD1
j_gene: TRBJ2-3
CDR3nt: TGTGCCAGCAGCCCCGGGACAGGGAACACAGATACGCAGTATTTT
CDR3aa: CASSPGTGNTDTQYF

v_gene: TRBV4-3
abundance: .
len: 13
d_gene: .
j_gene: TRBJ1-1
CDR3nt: TGCGCCAGCAGCCAAAATGGGTTCACTGAAGCTTTCTTT
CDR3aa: CASSQNGFTEAFF

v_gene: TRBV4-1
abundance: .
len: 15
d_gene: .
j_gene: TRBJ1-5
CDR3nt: TGCGCCAGCAGCCAGAATGGGGTGAGCAATCAGCCCCAGCATTTT
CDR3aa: CASSQNGVSNQPQHF

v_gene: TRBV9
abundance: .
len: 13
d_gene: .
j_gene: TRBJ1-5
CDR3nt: TGTGCCAGCAGCGTAGACAATAATCAGCCCCAGCATTTT
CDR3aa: CASSVDNNQPQHF

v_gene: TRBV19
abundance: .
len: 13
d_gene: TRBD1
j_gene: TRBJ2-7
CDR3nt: TGTGCCAGCCCCGGGACAGACTCCTACGAGCAGTACTTC
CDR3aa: CASPGTDSYEQYF

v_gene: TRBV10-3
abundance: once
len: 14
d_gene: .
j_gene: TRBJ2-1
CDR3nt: TGTGCCATCAGACCCGACCCAAGCTTCAATGAGCAGTTCTTC
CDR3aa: CAIRPDPSFNEQFF

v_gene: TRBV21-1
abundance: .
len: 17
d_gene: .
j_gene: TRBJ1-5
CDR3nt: TGTGCCAGCAGCAAACGGTTCGGGGGTAGGAGCAATCAGCCCCAGCATTTT
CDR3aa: CASSKRFGGRSNQPQHF

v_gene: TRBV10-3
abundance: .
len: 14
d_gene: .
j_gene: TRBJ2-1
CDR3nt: TGTGCCATCAGTGAGCCGGGGTCCTACAATGAGCAGTTCTTC
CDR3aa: CAISEPGSYNEQFF

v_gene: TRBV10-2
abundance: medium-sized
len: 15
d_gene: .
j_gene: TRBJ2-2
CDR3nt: TGCGCCAGCAGTGAAGGGGCTAGCCTCCCCGGGGAGCTGTTTTTT
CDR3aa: CASSEGASLPGELFF

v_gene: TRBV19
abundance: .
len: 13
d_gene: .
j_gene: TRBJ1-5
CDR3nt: TGTGCCACTGGACTCTCGTGGGATCAGCCCCAGCATTTT
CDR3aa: CATGLSWDQPQHF

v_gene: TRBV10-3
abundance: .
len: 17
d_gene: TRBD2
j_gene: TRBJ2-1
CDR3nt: TGTGCCATCAGTGACCTTTTAGCGGGAGGGCCGGGTAATGAGCAGTTCTTC
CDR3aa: CAISDLLAGGPGNEQFF

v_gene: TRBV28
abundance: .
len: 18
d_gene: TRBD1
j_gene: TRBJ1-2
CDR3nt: TGTGCCAGCACCCGGGGGTGGGGACAGGGGGCGCGGGAGGAAGGCTACACCTTC
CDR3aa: CASTRGWGQGAREEGYTF

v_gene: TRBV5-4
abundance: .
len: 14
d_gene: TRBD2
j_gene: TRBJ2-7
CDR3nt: TGTGCCAGCAGCCGCAGCGGGAGGGACTACGAGCAGTACTTC
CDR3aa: CASSRSGRDYEQYF

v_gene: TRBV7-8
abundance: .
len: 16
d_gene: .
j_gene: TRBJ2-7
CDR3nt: TGTGCCAGCAGCTTAGGCTCGGGACACCGGGGGTATGAGCAGTACTTC
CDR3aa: CASSLGSGHRGYEQYF

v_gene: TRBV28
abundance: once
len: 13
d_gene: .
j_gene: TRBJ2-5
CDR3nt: TGTGCCAGCAGTTCCGACTCGGAGGGGACCCAGTACTTC
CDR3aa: CASSSDSEGTQYF

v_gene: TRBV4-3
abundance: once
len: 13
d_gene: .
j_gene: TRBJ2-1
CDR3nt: TGCGCCAGCAGCCAAGATCAGGGGAATGAGCAGTTCTTC
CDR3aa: CASSQDQGNEQFF

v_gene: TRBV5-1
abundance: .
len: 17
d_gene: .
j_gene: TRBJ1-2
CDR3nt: TGCGCCAGCAGCTTGGGCCAGCGGGACTGGGGGTCTGATGGCTACACCTTC
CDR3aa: CASSLGQRDWGSDGYTF

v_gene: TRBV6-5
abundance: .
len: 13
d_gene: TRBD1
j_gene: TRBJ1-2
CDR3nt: TGTGCCAGCGGAGTGGGACAGAGGGCTGGCTACACCTTC
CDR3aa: CASGVGQRAGYTF

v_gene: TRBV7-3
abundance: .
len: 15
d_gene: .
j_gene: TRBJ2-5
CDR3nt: TGTGCCAGCAGCCCCCCGCTAGCCAGCCAAGAGACCCAGTACTTC
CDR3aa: CASSPPLASQETQYF

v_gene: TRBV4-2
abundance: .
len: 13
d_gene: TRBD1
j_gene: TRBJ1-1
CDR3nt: TGTGCCAGCAGCCTTGACAGGGTCACTGAAGCTTTCTTT
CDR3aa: CASSLDRVTEAFF

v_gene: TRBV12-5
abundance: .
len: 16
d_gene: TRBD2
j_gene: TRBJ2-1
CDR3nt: TGTGCTAGTGGTTTGGAGGCTAGCGGGAGATTAGATGAGCAGTTCTTC
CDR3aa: CASGLEASGRLDEQFF

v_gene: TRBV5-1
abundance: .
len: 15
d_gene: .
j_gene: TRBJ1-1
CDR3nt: TGCGCCAGCGGGGGAGAAAAATCGTCTGACACTGAAGCTTTCTTT
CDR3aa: CASGGEKSSDTEAFF

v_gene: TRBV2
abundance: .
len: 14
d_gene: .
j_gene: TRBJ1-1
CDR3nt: TGTGCCAGCAGGACTACAGGGAGCGACACTGAAGCTTTCTTT
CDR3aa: CASRTTGSDTEAFF

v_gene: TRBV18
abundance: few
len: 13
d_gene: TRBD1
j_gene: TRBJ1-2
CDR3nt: TGTGCCAGCTCACCAGGGACAGAGTATGGCTACACCTTC
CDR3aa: CASSPGTEYGYTF

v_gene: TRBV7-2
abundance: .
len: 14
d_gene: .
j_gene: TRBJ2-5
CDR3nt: TGTGCCAGCAGCCGCTCCGGGACCGGAGAGACCCAGTACTTC
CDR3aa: CASSRSGTGETQYF

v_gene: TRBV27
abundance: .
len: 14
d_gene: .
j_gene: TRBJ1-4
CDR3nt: TGTGCCAGCAGCTGGGACATTCGTAATGAAAAACTGTTTTTT
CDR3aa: CASSWDIRNEKLFF

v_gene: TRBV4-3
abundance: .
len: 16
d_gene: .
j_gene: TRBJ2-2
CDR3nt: TGCGCCAGCAGCCAAGATTGGCAGTGGGGCACCGGGGAGCTGTTTTTT
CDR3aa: CASSQDWQWGTGELFF

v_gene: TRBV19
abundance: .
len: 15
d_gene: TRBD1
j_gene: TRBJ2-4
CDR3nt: TGTGCCAGTAGTAGATGGGGACAGGAAAGAAACATTCAGTACTTC
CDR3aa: CASSRWGQERNIQYF

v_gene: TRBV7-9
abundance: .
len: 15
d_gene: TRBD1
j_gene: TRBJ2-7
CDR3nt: TGTGCCAGCAGCAAAACGGGACAGGAGATCTACGAGCAGTACTTC
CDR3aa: CASSKTGQEIYEQYF

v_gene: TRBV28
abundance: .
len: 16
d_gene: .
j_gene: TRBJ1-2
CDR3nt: TGTGCCAGCAGTACCTCCTCCTCCGGGACGGAATATGGCTACACCTTC
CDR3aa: CASSTSSSGTEYGYTF

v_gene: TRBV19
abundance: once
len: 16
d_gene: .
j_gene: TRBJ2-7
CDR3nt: TGTGCCAGTAGTATAGCCGGGGCAGTCGGTAACTACGAGCAGTACTTC
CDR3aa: CASSIAGAVGNYEQYF

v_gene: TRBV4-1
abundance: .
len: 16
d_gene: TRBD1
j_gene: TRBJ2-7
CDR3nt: TGCGCCAGCAGCCAAGCCGGGACAGGGGTGACCTACGAGCAGTACTTC
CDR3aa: CASSQAGTGVTYEQYF

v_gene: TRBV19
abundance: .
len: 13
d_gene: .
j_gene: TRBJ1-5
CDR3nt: TGTGCCAGTAGTATCACCAGCAATCAGCCCCAGCATTTT
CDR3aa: CASSITSNQPQHF

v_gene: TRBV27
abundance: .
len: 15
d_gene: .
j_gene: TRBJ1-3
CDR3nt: TGTGCCAGCAGTTTATCCAGGGGTAAAGGGGACACCATATATTTT
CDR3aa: CASSLSRGKGDTIYF

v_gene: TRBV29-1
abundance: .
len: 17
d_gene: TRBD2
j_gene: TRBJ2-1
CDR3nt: TGCAGCGTTGAAGAAGCGGGGGGGTTATATTTTTACAATGAGCAGTTCTTC
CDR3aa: CSVEEAGGLYFYNEQFF

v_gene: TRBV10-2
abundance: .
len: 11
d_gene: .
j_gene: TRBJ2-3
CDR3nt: TGCGCCACCGGACTCACCGATACGCAGTATTTT
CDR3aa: CATGLTDTQYF

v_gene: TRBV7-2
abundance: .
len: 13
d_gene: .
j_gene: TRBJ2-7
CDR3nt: TGTGCCAGCAGCTACGACACGGCGGGCGAGCAGTACTTC
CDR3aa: CASSYDTAGEQYF

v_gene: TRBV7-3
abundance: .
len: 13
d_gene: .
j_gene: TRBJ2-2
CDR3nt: TGTGCCAGCAGCCAAGTGTCATCCGGGGAGCTGTTTTTT
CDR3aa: CASSQVSSGELFF

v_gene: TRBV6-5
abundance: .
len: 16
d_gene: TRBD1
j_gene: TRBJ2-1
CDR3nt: TGTGCCAGCAGTTACGTACCGGGACAGCACACCAATGAGCAGTTCTTC
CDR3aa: CASSYVPGQHTNEQFF

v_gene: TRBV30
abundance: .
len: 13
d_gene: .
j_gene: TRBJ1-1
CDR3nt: TGTGCCTGGAGTAGACAACAGAACACTGAAGCTTTCTTT
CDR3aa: CAWSRQQNTEAFF